The 10 T cell receptor beta chains below were found in one sample sequenced in a study of blood T cell repertoires in COVID-19. TCRdb keeps only in-frame clones here, not all; method: immunoSEQ multiplex PCR. Of 100,000 to 150,000 clones in the sample, over 80% are singletons; the top ten hold 2% to 3%. Sequenced input: peripheral blood. The receptors were gathered from a man aged 50 to 59 with active COVID-19.

This sequence joins TRBV6-4 and TRBJ2-2; possible D gene TRBD2, 5 bases. This CDR3 is 14 amino acids long. The V gene lost 9 bases and the J gene lost 0 bases, with 11 bases spanning the gap. The germline V gene has CDR1 MRHNA and CDR2 SNTAGT. The CDR3 sequence: CASQTGTNTGELFF. CDR3 nucleotides: TGTGCCAGTCAGACGGGGACGAACACCGGGGAGCTGTTTTTT.

This clone was recorded once. This chain joins TRBV5-1 and TRBJ2-3; possible D gene TRBD2, 6 bases. Germline-derived CDR1 and CDR2 are SGHRS and YFSETQ. The CDR3 consists of 15 residues. V gave up 5 bases and J gave up 3 bases, with 16 bases separating them. CDR3 DNA: TGCGCCAGCAGAAAGGAGGGGTCGGGGACAGATACGCAGTATTTT. Translated: CASRKEGSGTDTQYF.

The table lists this clone with a few counts. The genes are TRBV30 and TRBJ2-7, with 7 bases identical to TRBD1. The CDR3 runs to 13 residues. CDR1 is GTSNPN and CDR2 is SVGIG in the germline V gene (reference sequence). Trimming removed 2 bases from V and 4 bases from J; junction bases left unmatched: 5. The CDR3 DNA reads TGTGCCTGGAGTATACAGGGGCCTTACGAGCAGTACTTC. This translates into CAWSIQGPYEQYF.

CDR3 region: CASSYRQGRQETQYF. The CDR3 DNA sequence: TGTGCCAGCAGTTACCGCCAGGGTAGGCAAGAGACCCAGTACTTC. V and J are TRBV6-2 or TRBV6-3 and TRBJ2-5; maybe TRBD1 (5 bases). The germline CDR1 and CDR2 sequences are MNHEY and SVGEGT. The CDR3 runs to 15 residues. The V end lost 2 bases, the J end lost 2 bases, and 12 bases lay between the germline ends.

The genes are TRBV5-1 and TRBJ2-3; a weak D match, TRBD2 (5 bases). V gave up 0 bases and J gave up 5 bases, with 16 bases separating them. This CDR3 contains 16 residues. Germline CDR1 is SGHRS and CDR2 is YFSETQ. CDR3 in amino acids: CASSLGAQRRGDTQYF. In DNA form, the CDR3 reads TGCGCCAGCAGCTTGGGGGCTCAGCGACGGGGAGATACGCAGTATTTT.

In this sample, this clone turned up a few times. This chain joins TRBV19 and TRBJ2-5; D possibly corresponds to TRBD2 (6 bases). Germline CDR1 is LNHDA and CDR2 is SQIVND (reference sequence). CDR3 length: 15 amino acids. Trimming took off 3 bases at V and 5 bases at J, with 16 bases between the two ends. CDR3 coding DNA: TGTGCCAGTAGTATCCACCGGGAGTCGGGGGAGACCCAGTACTTC. This gives the protein CASSIHRESGETQYF.

CDR3 in amino acids: CASSLEGNTIYF. CDR3 nucleotides: TGTGCCAGCAGTCTAGAGGGAAACACCATATATTTT. V and J are TRBV7-9 and TRBJ1-3; D gene ambiguous. The CDR3 contains 12 residues. Germline-derived CDR1 and CDR2 are SEHNR and FQNEAQ (reference sequence). V dropped 6 bases and J dropped 4 bases, with 7 bases sitting between them.

This clone came up a few times. The rearrangement joins TRBV4-2 to TRBJ2-7; 8 bases map to TRBD1. This CDR3 contains 14 residues. The V gene end was trimmed by 4 bases and the J gene end by 5 bases; junction bases not matched to a gene: 7. CDR1 is LGHNA, CDR2 YNFKEQ, per germline. The CDR3 bases are TGTGCCAGCAGCCCAGGACAGGGTTTCCACGAGCAGTACTTC. Its protein is CASSPGQGFHEQYF.

The table lists this clone with a few counts. V is TRBV15 and J is TRBJ1-6, with 7 bases matching TRBD1. V was clipped by 5 bases and J by 9 bases; unmatched bases: 7. From germline, CDR1 is LNHNV and CDR2 YYDKDF (reference sequence). CDR3 size: 14 residues. CDR3 DNA: TGTGCCACCAGCCGGGGACAGATTGGTTCACCCCTCCACTTT. This codes for CATSRGQIGSPLHF. Filled out from reference TRBV15 and TRBJ1-6, the complete variable domain reads DAMVIQNPRYQVTQFGKPVTLSCSQTLNHNVMYWYQQKSSQAPKLLFHYYDKDFNNEADTPDNFQSRRPNTSFCFLDIRSPGLGDTAMYLCATSRGQIGSPLHFGNGTRLTVT.

The chain joins TRBV21-1 to TRBJ1-4; the table's TRBD1 call for D was not verified on the DNA. TRBV21-1 is listed as a pseudogene. The CDR3 has 17 residues. The CDR3 sequence: CASSNEYRERSNEKLFF. CDR3 in DNA: TGTGCCAGCAGCAACGAGTACAGGGAGAGAAGTAATGAAAAACTGTTTTTT.